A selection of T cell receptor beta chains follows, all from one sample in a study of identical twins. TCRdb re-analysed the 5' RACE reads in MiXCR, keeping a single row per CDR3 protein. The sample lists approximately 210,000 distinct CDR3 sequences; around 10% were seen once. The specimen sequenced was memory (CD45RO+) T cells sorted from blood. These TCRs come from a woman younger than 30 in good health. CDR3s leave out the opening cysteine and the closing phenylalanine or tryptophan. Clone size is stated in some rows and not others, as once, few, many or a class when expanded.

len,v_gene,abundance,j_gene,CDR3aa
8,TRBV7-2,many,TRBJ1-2,ASSLGQNT
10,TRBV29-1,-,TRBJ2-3,SAGRGMDTQY
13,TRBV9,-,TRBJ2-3,ASSVSGIFTDTQY
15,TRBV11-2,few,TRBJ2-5,ASSLDPSGAGGETQY
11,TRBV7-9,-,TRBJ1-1,ASSLADKTEAF
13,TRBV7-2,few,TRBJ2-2,ASSLNRAEYGELF
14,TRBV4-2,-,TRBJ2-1,ASSQGGILEVNEQF
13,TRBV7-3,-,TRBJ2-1,ASSDRGQAYNEQF
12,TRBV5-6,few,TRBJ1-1,ASSSGGGNTEAF
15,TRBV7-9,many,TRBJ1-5,ASSLAPGQGAYGPQH
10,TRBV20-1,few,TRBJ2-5,SAGGEGETQY
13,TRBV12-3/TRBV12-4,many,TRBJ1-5,ASSLGQGGSQPQH
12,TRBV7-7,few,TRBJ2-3,ASSPGLGADTQY
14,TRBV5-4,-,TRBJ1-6,ASSWGAVKYNSPLH
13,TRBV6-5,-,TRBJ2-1,ASSYRQDRVNEQF
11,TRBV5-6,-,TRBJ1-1,ASSATGRTEAF
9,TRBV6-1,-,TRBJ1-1,ASSHTTEAF
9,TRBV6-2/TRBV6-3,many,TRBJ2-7,ASRRMGEQY
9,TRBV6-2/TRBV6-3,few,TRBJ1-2,ASRLAAGYT
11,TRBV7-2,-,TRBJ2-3,ASSPTSSDTQY
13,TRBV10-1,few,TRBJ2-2,ASSESGRGSGELF
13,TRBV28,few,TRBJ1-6,ASSLVRGVFSPLH
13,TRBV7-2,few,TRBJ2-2,ASSLAGPSTGELF
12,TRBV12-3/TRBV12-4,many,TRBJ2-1,ASSLDLWNNEQF
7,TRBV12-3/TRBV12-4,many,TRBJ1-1,ASSSRHS
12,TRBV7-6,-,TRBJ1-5,ASTQGRGGQPQH
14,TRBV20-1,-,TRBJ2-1,SATNSGGQGTNEQF
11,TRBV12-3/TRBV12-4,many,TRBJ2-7,ASGGQLMYEQY
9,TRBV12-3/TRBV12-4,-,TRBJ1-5,ASSFVQPQH
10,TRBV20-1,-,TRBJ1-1,SPPGQYTEAF
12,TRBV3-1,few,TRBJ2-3,ASSQVTRTDTQY
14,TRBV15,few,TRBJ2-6,ATSIDRGSGANVLT
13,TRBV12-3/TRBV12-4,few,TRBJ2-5,ASSLTGTEGETQY
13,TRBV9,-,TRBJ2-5,ASSVGLAGAETQY
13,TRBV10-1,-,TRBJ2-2,ASSRGTGSTGELF
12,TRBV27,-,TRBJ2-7,ASSSSVLTHEQY
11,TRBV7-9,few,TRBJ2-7,ASSLGGGDEQY
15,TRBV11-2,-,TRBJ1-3,ASSPGTGGFSGNTIY
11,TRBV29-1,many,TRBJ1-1,SYQGTGGTEAF
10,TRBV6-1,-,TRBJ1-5,AARGGNQPQH
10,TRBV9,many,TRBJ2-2,ASSVNTGELF
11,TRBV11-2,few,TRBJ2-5,ASSFGVVETQY
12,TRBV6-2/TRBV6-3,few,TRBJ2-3,ASRPEPSTDTQY
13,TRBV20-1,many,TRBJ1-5,SARTGGAADQPQH
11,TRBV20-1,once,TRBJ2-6,SVPSPGANVLT
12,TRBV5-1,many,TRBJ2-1,ASSGINRGNEQF
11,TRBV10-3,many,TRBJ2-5,AISRSPGETQY
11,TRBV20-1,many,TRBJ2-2,SASQPSAGELF
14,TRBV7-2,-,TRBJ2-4,ASSLTVLLAKNIQY
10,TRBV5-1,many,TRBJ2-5,ATRDDQETQY